A selection of T cell receptor beta chains follows, all from one sample in a study of T-cell reconstitution after alpha-beta-depleted transplantation in children. TCRdb used MiXCR to reprocess the PCR reads, holding one entry per CDR3 protein. Of some 500,000 distinct CDR3 sequences in the sample, 15% to 20% were seen once. Sequencing used PBMCs from the stem cell graft donor, obtained from the stem cell graft. Receptors originate from a human donor who donated a stem cell graft to a child with acute lymphoblastic leukemia. CDR3s include the opening cysteine and the closing phenylalanine or tryptophan. Fields, in order: V gene, clone size, D gene, J gene, CDR3 protein, CDR3 DNA. A D gene is named only where the DNA matches it firmly. Clone size appears in some rows only: once, few, many, or a class for an expanded clone.

TRBV16	few	TRBD1	TRBJ2-3	CASSQRDSYTDTQYF	TGTGCCAGCAGCCAAAGGGACAGCTACACAGATACGCAGTATTTT
TRBV4-1	-	-	TRBJ2-7	CASSRSLGHEQYF	TGCGCCAGCAGCCGGTCTTTAGGCCACGAGCAGTACTTC
TRBV6-1	few	-	TRBJ1-2	CASSQTLGRGSRNYGYTF	TGTGCCAGCAGCCAAACCCTCGGGAGGGGCAGTCGTAACTATGGCTACACCTTC
TRBV5-6	-	-	TRBJ1-4	CASSLEPQWTTNEKLFF	TGTGCCAGCAGCTTGGAGCCCCAGTGGACAACTAATGAAAAACTGTTTTTT
TRBV5-1	few	-	TRBJ2-7	CASSLVGGTGTEQYF	TGCGCCAGCAGCTTGGTGGGGGGAACAGGGACCGAGCAGTACTTC
TRBV7-9	few	-	TRBJ2-2	CASSFGPTNPGELFF	TGTGCCAGCAGCTTTGGTCCGACAAACCCCGGGGAGCTGTTTTTT
TRBV19	few	-	TRBJ2-2	CASSIPQMGTGELFF	TGTGCCAGTAGTATCCCTCAGATGGGCACCGGGGAGCTGTTTTTT
TRBV29-1	few	TRBD2	TRBJ2-7	CSVSGLAEGSYHEQYF	TGCAGCGTCTCGGGGCTAGCGGAAGGTAGTTACCACGAGCAGTACTTC
TRBV7-8	few	-	TRBJ1-2	CASSLAPLGRDGYTF	TGTGCCAGCAGCTTAGCCCCCCTGGGCCGAGACGGCTACACCTTC
TRBV7-9	-	TRBD1	TRBJ2-5	CASILPPGTAETQYF	TGTGCCAGCATCCTTCCCCCCGGGACAGCGGAGACCCAGTACTTC
TRBV9	few	-	TRBJ1-5	CASGNSNQPQHF	TGTGCTTCGGGGAATAGCAATCAGCCCCAGCATTTT
TRBV27	few	TRBD1	TRBJ2-7	CASSSPGQGTEQYF	TGTGCCAGCAGTTCTCCGGGACAGGGCACCGAGCAGTACTTC
TRBV5-1	few	-	TRBJ2-2	CASSYLLVGTGELFF	TGCGCCAGCAGCTACCTATTGGTGGGCACCGGGGAGCTGTTTTTT
TRBV12-3/TRBV12-4	few	-	TRBJ2-4	CASSFNGMDIQYF	TGTGCCAGCAGTTTTAACGGGATGGACATTCAGTACTTC
TRBV24-1	-	-	TRBJ2-1	CATSDYNEQFF	TGTGCCACCAGTGATTACAATGAGCAGTTCTTC
TRBV19	-	-	TRBJ2-1	CASSSPGANNEQFF	TGTGCCAGTAGTAGTCCGGGGGCGAATAATGAGCAGTTCTTC
TRBV4-1	few	-	TRBJ2-1	CASSPQGENNEQFF	TGCGCCAGCAGCCCTCAAGGGGAGAACAATGAGCAGTTCTTC
TRBV18	-	-	TRBJ2-3	CASSPPFAADTQYF	TGTGCCAGCTCACCACCCTTTGCGGCAGATACGCAGTATTTT
TRBV5-1	-	TRBD1	TRBJ2-1	CASSSKVRGTGIYNEQFF	TGCGCCAGCAGCTCAAAAGTGAGAGGGACAGGGATCTACAATGAGCAGTTCTTC
TRBV5-1	-	-	TRBJ1-4	CASSLFTQGGGEKLFF	TGCGCCAGCAGCTTGTTTACGCAAGGGGGAGGTGAAAAACTGTTTTTT
TRBV29-1	-	TRBD1	TRBJ2-3	CSAHRDSLMDTQYF	TGCAGCGCACACCGGGACAGTTTAATGGATACGCAGTATTTT
TRBV27	-	-	TRBJ1-3	CASSGFSGNTIYF	TGTGCCAGCAGTGGGTTCTCTGGAAACACCATATATTTT
TRBV5-1	-	-	TRBJ2-1	CASSLGQGFNEQFF	TGCGCCAGCAGCTTGGGCCAAGGGTTTAATGAGCAGTTCTTC
TRBV5-1	-	-	TRBJ2-7	CASSLAGSVYEQYF	TGCGCCAGCAGCTTGGCGGGGTCAGTCTACGAGCAGTACTTC
TRBV27	few	-	TRBJ2-7	CASSSGAVYEQYF	TGTGCCAGCAGTTCAGGGGCAGTCTACGAGCAGTACTTC
TRBV19	few	-	TRBJ1-1	CATGQVNTEAFF	TGTGCCACCGGGCAGGTGAACACTGAAGCTTTCTTT
TRBV12-3/TRBV12-4	-	TRBD2	TRBJ2-1	CASRGSGTEQFF	TGTGCCAGCAGGGGTAGCGGGACTGAGCAGTTCTTC
TRBV3-1	many	TRBD1	TRBJ1-5	CASSHLQGLNQPQHF	TGTGCCAGCAGCCACCTACAGGGGCTCAATCAGCCCCAGCATTTT
TRBV5-5	-	-	TRBJ1-1	CASSLSPGHTEAFF	TGTGCCAGCAGCTTGAGCCCGGGACACACTGAAGCTTTCTTT
TRBV29-1	few	TRBD2	TRBJ2-1	CSVEASGRLDGNEQFF	TGCAGCGTTGAGGCTAGCGGGAGGCTGGACGGCAATGAGCAGTTCTTC
TRBV29-1	few	TRBD1	TRBJ2-1	CSVYSGQGGSYNEQFF	TGCAGCGTTTACTCGGGACAGGGAGGGTCCTACAATGAGCAGTTCTTC
TRBV12-3/TRBV12-4	once	TRBD1	TRBJ1-2	CASRPYRGAGYTF	TGTGCCAGCAGACCCTACAGGGGAGCGGGCTACACCTTC
TRBV20-1	few	-	TRBJ2-5	CSAYTALLRETQYF	TGCAGTGCTTATACGGCCCTCTTGCGAGAGACCCAGTACTTC
TRBV6-6	few	-	TRBJ2-2	CASSTRRAGELFF	TGTGCCAGCAGTACCCGTAGGGCCGGGGAGCTGTTTTTT
TRBV13	few	TRBD1	TRBJ2-1	CASRQPLGTGVDEQFF	TGTGCCAGCAGACAACCCCTCGGGACAGGGGTCGACGAGCAGTTCTTC
TRBV5-1	-	TRBD2	TRBJ2-3	CASSLVGLAGAVPFDTQYF	TGCGCCAGCAGCTTGGTTGGACTAGCGGGAGCCGTTCCCTTCGATACGCAGTATTTT
TRBV5-1	few	-	TRBJ2-5	CASSLAMEETQYF	TGCGCCAGCAGCTTGGCCATGGAAGAGACCCAGTACTTC
TRBV15	-	-	TRBJ1-6	CATRDQGSGYNSPLHF	TGTGCCACCAGGGACCAGGGGAGCGGATATAATTCACCCCTCCACTTT
TRBV5-1	few	TRBD2	TRBJ2-3	CASSLIGGRATDTQYF	TGCGCCAGCAGCTTAATTGGCGGGAGGGCGACAGATACGCAGTATTTT
TRBV5-1	-	-	TRBJ2-5	CASSLTPPDGYPSETQYF	TGCGCCAGCAGCTTAACCCCGCCAGACGGGTACCCATCAGAGACCCAGTACTTC
TRBV7-8	-	-	TRBJ1-5	CASSSQIRGNQPQHF	TGTGCCAGCAGCTCCCAGATTCGGGGCAATCAGCCCCAGCATTTT